A single sample gave rise to the 18 T cell receptor beta chains below, sequenced in a study of PD-1 blockade in classical Hodgkin lymphoma (dated by TCRdb to about 2020). This specimen's time point label, per the study, means: cycle 1 day 1 (C1D1), immediately before nivolumab initiation. All trial patients had relapsed after autologous stem cell transplantation, with cohorts A, B and C differing in prior brentuximab vedotin exposure. Using a Miltenyi CD8+ T cell isolation kit, CD8+ T cells were purified from thawed PBMCs through magnetic negative selection. To prepare the library, the immunoSEQ multiplex PCR assay was applied. Held by TCRdb, this immuneACCESS table contains in-frame sequences only and omits some clones. Under half of the omission traces to an unresolved V gene where checked; the cause of the rest is unknown. A total of 25,000 to 30,000 clones appear in this sample, 85% to 90% of them only once. The biggest ten clones account for 5.5% to 8.5% of the sample.

Specimen: CD8+ T cells from blood, collected at baseline. The receptors come from a human donor with classical Hodgkin lymphoma.

This clone was observed once. This chain connects TRBV5-6 to TRBJ2-4; D is unclear. The V gene's germline CDR1 is SGHDT and CDR2 YYEEEE. CDR3 size: 14 residues. V shed 3 bases and J shed 0 bases, with 7 bases lying between them. The CDR3 DNA reads TGTGCCAGCAGCTGGGCCATAGCCAAAAACATTCAGTACTTC. Its translation: CASSWAIAKNIQYF.

A few counts support this clone. This chain links TRBV14 with TRBJ2-1; the D is unclear. Trimming removed 4 bases from V and 4 bases from J, with 8 bases in between. Germline CDR1 reads SGHDN; CDR2 reads FVKESK. The CDR3 has 13 residues. For the CDR3, the DNA is TGTGCCAGCAGCCCGAATATGTACAATGAGCAGTTCTTC. This sequence encodes CASSPNMYNEQFF.

V usage is TRBV2 and J usage is TRBJ2-2; D remains unclear. With 3 bases removed from V and 0 bases from J, the gap between germline ends came to 5 bases. The CDR3 runs to 14 residues. The germline CDR1 and CDR2 sequences are SNHLY and FYNNEI. The CDR3 DNA sequence: TGTGCCAGCAGTGATCGGACGAACACCGGGGAGCTGTTTTTT. Translated, it gives CASSDRTNTGELFF.

V usage is TRBV5-1 and J usage is TRBJ2-7; tentative D call: TRBD2 (6 bases). Germline lookup yields CDR1 SGHRS and CDR2 YFSETQ. V was cut by 4 bases and J by 7 bases, with 18 bases left in between. This CDR3 contains 14 residues. CDR3 coding DNA: TGCGCCAGCAGCGAATTAGCGGACCAGAAAGAGCAGTACTTC. Its protein product is CASSELADQKEQYF. The variable domain in full, completed from reference TRBV5-1 and TRBJ2-7, reads KAGVTQTPRYLIKTRGQQVTLSCSPISGHRSVSWYQQTPGQGLQFLFEYFSETQRNKGNFPGRFSGRQFSNSRSEMNVSTLELGDSALYLCASSELADQKEQYFGPGTRLTVT.

The chain links TRBV27 to TRBJ2-1, with D possibly being TRBD1 (6 bases). Germline CDR1 is MNHEY and CDR2 is SMNVEV (reference sequence). The CDR3 has 11 residues. V was shortened by 7 bases and J by 7 bases, with 8 bases between the two germline ends. The CDR3 nucleotides read TGTGCCAGCATGCAGGGGAATGAGCAGTTCTTC. Its protein is CASMQGNEQFF.

V gene TRBV7-7 combines with J gene TRBJ1-1; 7 bases are shared with TRBD1. The CDR3 loop spans 11 amino acids. CDR1 SSHAT and CDR2 FNYEAQ come from the germline V gene (reference sequence). CDR3 amino acids: CALGGGPEAFF. The CDR3 DNA reads TGTGCGCTTGGAGGGGGCCCTGAAGCTTTCTTT.

This chain joins TRBV10-3 and TRBJ2-7; 12 bases agree with TRBD2. CDR1 and CDR2 from the germline V gene are ENHRY and SYGVKD. Unmatched junction bases numbered 15, after V lost 8 bases and J lost 1 base. CDR3 length: 18 residues. CDR3: CAIPPSPLAGGKSYEQYF. Here the CDR3 DNA reads TGTGCCATCCCCCCCTCTCCGCTAGCGGGAGGGAAGTCCTACGAGCAGTACTTC.

This chain uses TRBV5-1 with TRBJ2-1; TRBD1 matches at 7 bases. The CDR3 runs 14 residues. In germline, CDR1 is SGHRS, CDR2 YFSETQ. The V and J ends lost 4 bases and 6 bases, in that order; junction bases with no gene match: 7. CDR3 DNA: TGCGCCAGCAGCCCCGAGGGGGCGGGCAATGAGCAGTTCTTC. Translated: CASSPEGAGNEQFF.

The rearrangement joins TRBV7-9 to TRBJ1-1; D call uncertain. This CDR3 has 11 amino acids. Germline CDR1 SEHNR, CDR2 FQNEAQ (reference sequence). V shed 7 bases and J shed 1 base, with 4 bases lying between them. Here the CDR3 DNA reads TGTGCCAGCACCCAGAACACTGAAGCTTTCTTT. Translation: CASTQNTEAFF.

In its sample, this clone was seen once. The CDR3 DNA reads as TGTGCCTGGAGGCGGACAGGCGCCTACGAGCAGTACTTC. Translation: CAWRRTGAYEQYF. The genes are TRBV30 and TRBJ2-7; TRBD1 matches at 7 bases. The CDR3 is made up of 13 amino acids. CDR1 and CDR2 (germline): GTSNPN, SVGIG (reference sequence). V was clipped by 3 bases and J by 2 bases; unmatched bases: 4.

The chain couples TRBV28 to TRBJ1-2; D possibly corresponds to TRBD1 (6 bases). The CDR3 runs 16 residues. Germline values: CDR1 MDHEN, CDR2 SYDVKM. The V gene lost 5 bases and the J gene lost 2 bases, with 18 bases spanning the gap. The CDR3 DNA follows: TGTGCCAGCAGTCCCTTAGATTATCAGGGGAACTATGGCTACACCTTC. It codes for CASSPLDYQGNYGYTF.

The rearrangement joins TRBV28 to TRBJ2-2, with TRBD1 matching 7 bases. V shed 6 bases and J 6 bases; nucleotides not matched to a gene: 10. Germline V gene lookup returns CDR1 MDHEN and CDR2 SYDVKM. The CDR3 contains 15 residues. CDR3 DNA sequence: TGTGCCAGCAGACCAACAGGGGATGGATCCGGGGAGCTGTTTTTT. It yields the protein CASRPTGDGSGELFF.

This clone has just one count. The gene calls are TRBV27 and TRBJ2-3, with D unresolved. V was trimmed by 7 bases and J by 2 bases, leaving 7 bases between them. Germline assignment: CDR1 MNHEY and CDR2 SMNVEV (reference sequence). The CDR3 is 12 residues long. CDR3 bases: TGTGCCAGCAACGACTCCACAGATACGCAGTATTTT. Protein sequence: CASNDSTDTQYF.

The chain links TRBV25-1 to TRBJ1-4, with 8 positions matching TRBD1. Germline V CDR1 and CDR2: MGHDK, SYGVNS. The ends lost 6 bases at V and 8 bases at J; junction bases unmatched: 5. This CDR3 spans 13 amino acids. This chain's CDR3 is CASSNHRGEKLFF. DNA of the CDR3: TGTGCCAGCAGCAACCACAGGGGGGAAAAACTGTTTTTT.

The chain uses TRBV19 and TRBJ2-7; D remains ambiguous. Germline V lookup: CDR1 LNHDA, CDR2 SQIVND (reference sequence). V was clipped by 10 bases and J by 3 bases, with 13 bases between them. This CDR3 contains 12 residues. The CDR3 DNA reads TGTGCCACCGGGTGGGGTAACTACGAGCAGTACTTC. Residues: CATGWGNYEQYF.

The chain couples TRBV2 to TRBJ2-1; D call uncertain. Trimming shortened V by 5 bases and J by 3 bases, and 5 bases separated the two germline ends. The CDR3 runs to 12 residues. Germline CDR1 and CDR2: SNHLY and FYNNEI. The chain's CDR3 is CASSPIYNEQFF. CDR3 DNA: TGTGCCAGCAGTCCCATCTACAATGAGCAGTTCTTC.

The chain employs TRBV18 and TRBJ1-2; TRBD1 aligns across 9 bases. The germline V gene has CDR1 KGHSH and CDR2 LQKENI. V trimming: 3 bases; J trimming: 0 bases; junction bases outside the gene matches: 8. The CDR3 is 17 residues long. The CDR3, as DNA: TGTGCCAGCTCACCGGGGACAGGGAGATTTTCTAACTATGGCTACACCTTC. This encodes CASSPGTGRFSNYGYTF.

A single count supports this clone. The chain links TRBV28 to TRBJ2-1; 13 bases match TRBD2. Per the germline V gene, CDR1 is MDHEN and CDR2 is SYDVKM. CDR3 length: 17 amino acids. The J segment lost 5 bases and the V segment lost 4 bases, leaving 8 bases of the junction unmatched. In DNA, the CDR3 is TGTGCCAGCAGTTCCCGGACTAGCGGGAGTAGGAACAATGAGCAGTTCTTC. This encodes CASSSRTSGSRNNEQFF.